One TCR beta chain is described in this entry. Its antigen is currently not known. Base qualities were left out, and no much larger clone turns up one base away. Donors formed part of the validation cohort, which comprised 120 or so subjects and was distinct from the first cohort of under 850 subjects. This sample was taken from a study of cytomegalovirus exposure and HLA in healthy donors (dated by TCRdb to about 2017). For the study in its entirety: The 500 to 800 repertoires of the first cohort and the 95 to 150 validation repertoires were produced on the same platform, according to a later analysis. In addition to the first cohort of roughly 700 subjects, a separate validation cohort of about 120 different subjects was used. To predict cytomegalovirus infection status, the study brought together high-throughput TCR immunosequencing, statistical association of individual TCRs with disease status, and machine learning. The study was designed to test whether signatures of past pathogen exposure could be identified by cataloging public T cell receptors.

The research as a whole found: A later analysis found that TCRs clustered in the first cohort also tended to co-occur in the approximately 120 validation repertoires, with 94% of cluster scores above 0. A total of roughly 160 TCR beta chains were listed by the study as associated with cytomegalovirus. Three of the identified cytomegalovirus-associated TCR beta chains were confirmed in vitro to be specific for cytomegalovirus antigens. The authors suggested that the approach could potentially be extended to other disease states and immunological phenotypes. All 120 repertoires were used to score co-occurrence in the validation cohort in a later analysis, because that analysis had no HLA typing for the cohort. Most TCR sequences were seen in very few donors, while some public TCRs were found in many individuals. The classifier was reported to diagnose cytomegalovirus status with high specificity and sensitivity in both the original cohort and the validation cohort.

The CDR3 starts with the cysteine, ends with the phenylalanine, and has 15 residues. Only the CDR3 part of the read is kept: 45 bases, read in frame from the first base. V is clipped by 2 bases and J by 1 base, and the sequence between their germline boundaries is 9 bases long. CDR1 and CDR2 are read off the germline V gene as LGHNA and YNFKEQ. Receptors were amplified or captured by the immunoSEQ multiplex PCR assay. As for the authors' bioinformatics: A statistical classification framework was built to diagnose cytomegalovirus status from the catalog of TCR beta chain sequences. Not all clones reach the TCRdb copy of this immuneACCESS table, which keeps in-frame sequences only. Checked studies attribute under half of the gap to unresolved V genes and leave the rest unexplained. V, J and clone size are those of that table, while D and trimming were read from the DNA. This sample lists 150,000 to 200,000 clones; roughly 91% were detected once. The top ten hold 4% to 5% of the sample.

The chain uses TRBV4-2 and TRBJ2-1; possibly the D gene is TRBD2, per 6 matching bases. The TCR was taken from a man aged 18-30 years in good health and CMV-seropositive. Sequencing was performed on PBMCs. The nucleotide sequence is given as TGTGCCAGCAGCCAACCCGGGACTTCCTACAATGAGCAGTTCTTC. Translated, this gives CASSQPGTSYNEQFF.